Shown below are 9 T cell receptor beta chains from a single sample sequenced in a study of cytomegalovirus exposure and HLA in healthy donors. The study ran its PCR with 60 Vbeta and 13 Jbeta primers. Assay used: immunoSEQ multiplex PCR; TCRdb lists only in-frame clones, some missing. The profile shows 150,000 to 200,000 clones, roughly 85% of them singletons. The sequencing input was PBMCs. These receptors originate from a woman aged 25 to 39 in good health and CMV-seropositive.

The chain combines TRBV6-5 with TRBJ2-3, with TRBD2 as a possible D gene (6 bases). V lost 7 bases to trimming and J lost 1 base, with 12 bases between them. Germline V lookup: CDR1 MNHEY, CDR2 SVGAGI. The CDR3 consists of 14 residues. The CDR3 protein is CASTPGEGTDTQYF. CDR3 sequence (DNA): TGTGCCAGCACCCCGGGAGAAGGCACAGATACGCAGTATTTT.

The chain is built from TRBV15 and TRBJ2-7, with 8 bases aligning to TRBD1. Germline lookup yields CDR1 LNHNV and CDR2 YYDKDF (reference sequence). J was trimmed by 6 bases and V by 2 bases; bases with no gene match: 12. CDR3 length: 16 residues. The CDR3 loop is CATSRSRPGQVGEQYF. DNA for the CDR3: TGTGCCACCAGCAGATCCCGCCCGGGACAGGTGGGCGAGCAGTACTTC.

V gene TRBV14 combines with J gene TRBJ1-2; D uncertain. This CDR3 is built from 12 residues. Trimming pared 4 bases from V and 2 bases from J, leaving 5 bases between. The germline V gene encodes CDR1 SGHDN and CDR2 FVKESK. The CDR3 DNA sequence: TGTGCCAGCAGCCGCCTAAACTATGGCTACACCTTC. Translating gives CASSRLNYGYTF.

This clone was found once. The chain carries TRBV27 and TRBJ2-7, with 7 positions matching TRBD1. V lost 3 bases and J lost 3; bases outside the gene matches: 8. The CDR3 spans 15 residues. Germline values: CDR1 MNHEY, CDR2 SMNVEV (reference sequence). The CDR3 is CASSLTGTAFYEQYF. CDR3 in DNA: TGTGCCAGCAGTTTGACCGGGACAGCCTTCTACGAGCAGTACTTC.

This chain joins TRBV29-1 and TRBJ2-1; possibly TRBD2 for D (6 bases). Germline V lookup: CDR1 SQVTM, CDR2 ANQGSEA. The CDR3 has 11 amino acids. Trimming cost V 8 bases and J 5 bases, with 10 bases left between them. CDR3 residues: CSPTRNNEQFF. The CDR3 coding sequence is TGCAGCCCGACTAGGAACAATGAGCAGTTCTTC.

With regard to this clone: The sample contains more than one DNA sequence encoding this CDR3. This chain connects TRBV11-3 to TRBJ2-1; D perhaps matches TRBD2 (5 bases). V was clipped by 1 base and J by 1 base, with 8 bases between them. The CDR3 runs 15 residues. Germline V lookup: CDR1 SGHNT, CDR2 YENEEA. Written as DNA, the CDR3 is TGTGCCAGCAGCTTAGCGAGCGGATCCTACAATGAGCAGTTCTTC. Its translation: CASSLASGSYNEQFF.

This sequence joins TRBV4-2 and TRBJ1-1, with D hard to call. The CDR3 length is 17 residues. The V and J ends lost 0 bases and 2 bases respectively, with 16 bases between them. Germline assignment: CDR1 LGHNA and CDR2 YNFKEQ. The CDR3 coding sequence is TGTGCCAGCAGCCAAGAAGACAAGACGATGGTTAACACTGAAGCTTTCTTT. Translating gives CASSQEDKTMVNTEAFF.

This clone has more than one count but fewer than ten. The CDR3 reads CADTASGSNTGELFF. CDR3 in DNA: TGTGCCGACACCGCTAGCGGGAGTAACACCGGGGAGCTGTTTTTT. The chain joins TRBV7-9 to TRBJ2-2, with TRBD2 identical over 10 bases. V lost 11 bases, J lost 2 bases, and 8 bases stayed unmatched. Germline assignment: CDR1 SEHNR and CDR2 FQNEAQ (reference sequence). This CDR3 is built from 15 residues. The full variable domain, in which reference TRBV7-9 and TRBJ2-2 provide the parts outside the CDR3, is DTGVSQNPRHKITKRGQNVTFRCDPISEHNRLYWYRQTLGQGPEFLTYFQNEAQLEKSRLLSDRFSAERPKGSFSTLEIQRTEQGDSAMYLCADTASGSNTGELFFGEGSRLTVL.

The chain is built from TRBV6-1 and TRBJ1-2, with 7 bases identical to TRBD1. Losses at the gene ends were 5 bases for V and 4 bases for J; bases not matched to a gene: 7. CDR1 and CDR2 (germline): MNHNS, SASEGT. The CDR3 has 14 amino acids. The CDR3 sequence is CASSQGQVGYGYTF. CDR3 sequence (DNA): TGTGCCAGCAGTCAAGGACAGGTGGGCTATGGCTACACCTTC.